This T cell receptor (beta chain) was recovered during a study of shared clonotypes between healthy human individuals. The junction had 12 bases not matched to a gene; V was cut back by 0 bases and J by 12 bases. The CDR3 is 16 amino acids. CDR1 is LGHNA, CDR2 YSLEER, per germline. CD45RA-negative memory and CD45RA+ naive subsets were split from the CD4+ cells. A remark on this clone: Its antigen remains unidentified.

For sorted subsets, about 200 ng DNA per replicate equaled 33,000 or so T cell genomes. Some clones are missing from TCRdb's copy, which holds only in-frame ones; the method was immunoSEQ multiplex PCR. The data show 850,000 to 1,200,000 clones, roughly 80% seen once. Study-wide results and caveats: The study generally estimated greater richness for naive than memory subsets. Though the depth was large, rarefaction showed that sorted-subset sequencing was incomplete.

The receptor was isolated from a man between 18 and 35 years old in good health. The V gene is TRBV4-3, the J gene TRBJ2-1; 9 bases map to TRBD2. The material sequenced was memory CD4+ T cells sorted from blood. Subset denoted: CD45RA-negative fraction. The CDR3 spells CASSQEGLAGKGWQFF. In DNA, the CDR3 is TGCGCCAGCAGCCAAGAAGGGCTAGCGGGAAAGGGTTGGCAGTTCTTC.